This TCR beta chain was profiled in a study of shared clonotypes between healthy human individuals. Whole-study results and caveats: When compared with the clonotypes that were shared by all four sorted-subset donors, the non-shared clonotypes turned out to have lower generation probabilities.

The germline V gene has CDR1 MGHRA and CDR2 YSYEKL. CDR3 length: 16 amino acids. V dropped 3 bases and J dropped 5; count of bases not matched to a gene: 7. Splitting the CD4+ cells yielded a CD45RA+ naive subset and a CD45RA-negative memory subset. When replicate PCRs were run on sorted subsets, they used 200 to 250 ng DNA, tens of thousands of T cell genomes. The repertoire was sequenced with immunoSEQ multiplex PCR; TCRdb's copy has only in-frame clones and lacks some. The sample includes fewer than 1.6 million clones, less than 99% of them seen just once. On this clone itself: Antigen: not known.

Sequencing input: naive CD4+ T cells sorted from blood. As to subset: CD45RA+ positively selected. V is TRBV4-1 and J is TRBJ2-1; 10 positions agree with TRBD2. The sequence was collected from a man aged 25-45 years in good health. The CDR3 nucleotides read TGCGCCAGCAGCCAGGCTAGCGGGAGTCGGGACAATGAGCAGTTCTTC. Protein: CASSQASGSRDNEQFF.